This TCR beta chain was profiled in a study of post-analysis software for immune sequencing data. Notes on the study in general: About 5 TRBV segments, including TRBV5-6, TRBV5-1 and TRBV20-1, were more frequent in patients than controls.

As to this clonotype: The antigen remains unidentified.

Unique molecular identifiers had been added to the TCR beta cDNA libraries. Between about 1 and 10 million T cells gave rise to a few hundred thousand cDNA molecules. TCRdb reprocessed the PCR reads via MiXCR and lists one record per CDR3 protein. The sample holds about 770,000 distinct CDR3 sequences, more than 45% seen once. Per germline, CDR1 LGHNT and CDR2 FRNRAP. This CDR3 contains 14 residues. Trimming removed 1 base at V and 2 bases at J, with 7 bases between. Sequenced sample: blood. The origin of this receptor is a girl aged 5 to 17 with multiple sclerosis. This rearrangement joins TRBV12-5 to TRBJ2-3, with D possibly called TRBD1 or TRBD2 (5 bases each). CDR3: CASGLGGTTDTQYF. CDR3 DNA sequence: TGTGCTAGTGGTTTGGGTGGGACCACAGATACGCAGTATTTT.